The present TCR beta chain was sequenced within a study of shared clonotypes between healthy human individuals. CDR3 length: 15 residues. Germline V CDR1 and CDR2: SGHNT, YYREEE (reference sequence). Unmatched junction bases numbered 3, after V lost 1 base and J lost 1 base. The protocol was immunoSEQ multiplex PCR, while the TCRdb copy is restricted to in-frame clones and leaves out a portion. The sample includes millions of clones, roughly 93% of them seen just once. What was sequenced was naive CD4+ T cells from PBMCs. Subset denoted: CD45RA+ positively selected. The chain carries TRBV5-4 and TRBJ2-5, with 8 nucleotides matching TRBD1. The origin of this receptor is a man aged 18-30 years in good health. Some clones in this sample may be carry-over from other donors' samples. This CDR3 is CASSLTDRGQETQYF. The CDR3 coding sequence is TGTGCCAGCAGCTTGACCGACAGGGGCCAAGAGACCCAGTACTTC.